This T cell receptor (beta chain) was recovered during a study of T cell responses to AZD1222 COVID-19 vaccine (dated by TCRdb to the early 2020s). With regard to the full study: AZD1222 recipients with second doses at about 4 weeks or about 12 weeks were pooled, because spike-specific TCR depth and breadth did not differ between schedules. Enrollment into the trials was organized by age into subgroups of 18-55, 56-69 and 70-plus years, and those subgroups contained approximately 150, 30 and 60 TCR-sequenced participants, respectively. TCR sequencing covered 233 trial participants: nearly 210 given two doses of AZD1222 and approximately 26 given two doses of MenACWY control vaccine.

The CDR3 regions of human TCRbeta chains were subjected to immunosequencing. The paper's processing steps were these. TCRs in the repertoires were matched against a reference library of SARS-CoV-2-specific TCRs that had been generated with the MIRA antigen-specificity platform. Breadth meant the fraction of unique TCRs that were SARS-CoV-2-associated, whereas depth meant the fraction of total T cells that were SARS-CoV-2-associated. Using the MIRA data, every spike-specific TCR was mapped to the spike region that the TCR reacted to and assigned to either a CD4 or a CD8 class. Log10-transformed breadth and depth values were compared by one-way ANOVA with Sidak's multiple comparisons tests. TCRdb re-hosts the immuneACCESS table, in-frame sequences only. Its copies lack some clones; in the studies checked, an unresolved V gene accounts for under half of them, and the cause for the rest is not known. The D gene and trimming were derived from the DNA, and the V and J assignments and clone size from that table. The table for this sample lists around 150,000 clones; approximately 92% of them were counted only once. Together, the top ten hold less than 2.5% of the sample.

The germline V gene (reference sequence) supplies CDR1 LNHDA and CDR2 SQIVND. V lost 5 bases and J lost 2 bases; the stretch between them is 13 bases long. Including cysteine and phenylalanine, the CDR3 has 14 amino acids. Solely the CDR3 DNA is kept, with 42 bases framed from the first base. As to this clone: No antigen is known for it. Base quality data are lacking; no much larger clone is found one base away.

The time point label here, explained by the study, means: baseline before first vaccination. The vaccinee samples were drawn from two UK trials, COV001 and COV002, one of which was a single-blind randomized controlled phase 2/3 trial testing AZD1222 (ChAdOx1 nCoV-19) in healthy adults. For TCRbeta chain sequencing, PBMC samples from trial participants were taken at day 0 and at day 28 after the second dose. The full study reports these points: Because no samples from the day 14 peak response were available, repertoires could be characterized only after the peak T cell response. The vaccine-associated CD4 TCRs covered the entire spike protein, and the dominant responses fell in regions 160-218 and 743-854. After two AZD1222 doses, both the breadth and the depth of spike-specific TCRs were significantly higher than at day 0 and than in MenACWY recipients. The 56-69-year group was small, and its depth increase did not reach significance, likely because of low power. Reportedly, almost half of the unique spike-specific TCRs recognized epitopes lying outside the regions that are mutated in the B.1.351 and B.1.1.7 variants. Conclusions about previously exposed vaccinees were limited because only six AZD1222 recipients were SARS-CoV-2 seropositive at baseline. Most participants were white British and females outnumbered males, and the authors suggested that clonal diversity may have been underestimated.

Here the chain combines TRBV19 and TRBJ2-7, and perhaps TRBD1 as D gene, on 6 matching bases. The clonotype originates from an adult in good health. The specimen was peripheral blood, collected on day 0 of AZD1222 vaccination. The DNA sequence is TGTGCCAGTAGTCAACAGGGACCCCCCTACGAGCAGTACTTC. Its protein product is CASSQQGPPYEQYF.